What follows describes a single T cell receptor (beta chain). The V and J ends lost 4 bases and 4 bases respectively, with 7 bases between them. The CDR3 totals 12 residues. Germline CDR1 reads SGHDN; CDR2 reads FVKESK. Clones were read by immunoSEQ multiplex PCR, and TCRdb kept only the in-frame ones, dropping some. The sample records approximately 50,000 clones, roughly 93% being singletons. The chain links TRBV14 to TRBJ1-1, with D unresolved. The sequence was collected from a man between 35 and 55 years old with rheumatoid arthritis. The sequencing input was PBMCs. The CDR3 DNA reads TGTGCCAGCAGCCCCACGGGCACTGAAGCTTTCTTT. This encodes CASSPTGTEAFF.